The 30 T cell receptor beta chains in this list originate from one sample, sequenced in a study of a mutant IDH1 vaccine in newly diagnosed glioma. These receptors lack a known antigen. Specified time point: week 11, during vaccination. What each vaccine dose contained was 300 ug of mutant IDH1 20-mer peptide, accompanied by topical imiquimod. Sequencing was performed with immunoSEQ multiplex PCR; in TCRdb, only in-frame clones are kept and a portion is missing. The sample contains 20,000 to 25,000 clones, 60% to 75% of which appear only once. This specimen was peripheral blood mononuclear cells (PBMCs), taken from a glioma patient whose treatment included an IDH1 peptide vaccine. These receptors came from a man between 18 and 29 years old with glioma. Some clones in this sample may be carry-over from other donors' samples.

In this sample, this clone turned up a few times. The J gene is TRBJ1-1, the V gene TRBV4-1; D uncertain. The CDR3 has 13 amino acids. Trimming removed 2 bases from V and 0 bases from J, with 4 bases in between. Per the germline V gene, CDR1 is MGHRA and CDR2 is YSYEKL. CDR3 residues: CASSQLLNTEAFF. CDR3 DNA: TGCGCCAGCAGCCAACTGTTGAACACTGAAGCTTTCTTT.

This chain connects TRBV5-1 to TRBJ1-2, with D maybe TRBD1 (5 bases). Per the germline V gene, CDR1 is SGHRS and CDR2 is YFSETQ. V lost 4 bases to trimming and J lost 2 bases, with 18 bases between them. The CDR3 extends over 16 amino acids. The CDR3 DNA is TGCGCCAGCAGCCCCGGGGTGGAGGGGCGCAACTATGGCTACACCTTC. It translates to CASSPGVEGRNYGYTF.

There are a few counts of this clone. The chain is built from TRBV7-2 and TRBJ1-1, with D uncertain. Germline V gene sequence: CDR1 SGHTA, CDR2 FQGNSA. V was clipped by 5 bases and J by 1 base, with 8 bases between them. The CDR3 extends over 13 amino acids. The CDR3 DNA reads as TGTGCCAGCAGCAAAAATAGGAACACTGAAGCTTTCTTT. Translating gives CASSKNRNTEAFF.

This clone was picked up one time. V and J are TRBV5-1 and TRBJ2-4, with a tentative D call TRBD1 (8 bases). Per germline, CDR1 SGHRS and CDR2 YFSETQ. Trimming left V 4 bases short and J 5 bases short, with 37 bases between. The CDR3 is 22 residues long. CDR3 coding DNA: TGCGCCAGCAGCCCGGATCGACTCGGACAGGGAGGGGCCCCCTTCAGTCAAAACATTCAGTACTTC. This codes for CASSPDRLGQGGAPFSQNIQYF.

This sequence joins TRBV30 and TRBJ1-5; no firm D call. Trimming stripped 2 bases from V and 4 bases from J, with 9 bases between. The germline gives CDR1 GTSNPN, CDR2 SVGIG (reference sequence). This CDR3 spans 13 amino acids. Here the CDR3 reads CAWSRTANQPQHF. The CDR3 coding sequence is TGTGCCTGGAGTCGGACCGCGAATCAGCCCCAGCATTTT.

This clone appeared once. The chain employs TRBV6-4 and TRBJ2-7; D is uncertain. The CDR3 spans 16 residues. Germline CDR1 reads MRHNA; CDR2 reads SNTAGT. V lost 2 bases and J lost 6, with 20 bases in between. The CDR3 sequence: CASSDTSYPGVVEQYF. Written as DNA, the CDR3 is TGTGCCAGCAGTGACACCTCCTACCCCGGAGTTGTCGAGCAGTACTTC.

This clone was detected only a few times. In nucleotides, the CDR3 is TGCGCCAGCAGCCCGGGGGCCAAAAACATTCAGTACTTC. It encodes CASSPGAKNIQYF. This chain connects TRBV5-1 to TRBJ2-4, with a tentative D call TRBD2 (5 bases). The CDR3 is made up of 13 amino acids. V was clipped by 4 bases and J by 1 base, with 6 bases between them. Germline CDR1 is SGHRS and CDR2 is YFSETQ.

V is TRBV28 and J is TRBJ1-1; possible D gene TRBD1, 5 bases. Germline V gene lookup returns CDR1 MDHEN and CDR2 SYDVKM. This CDR3 is built from 13 residues. Trimming took 6 bases from V and 4 from J, leaving 12 bases between them. The CDR3 DNA is TGTGCCAGCAGCCTAGGGGTTTCCACTGAAGCTTTCTTT. Translation gives CASSLGVSTEAFF.

This chain uses TRBV4-3 with TRBJ2-1; 11 positions agree with TRBD2. The CDR3 consists of 16 residues. The trim removed 3 bases at V and 9 bases at J, leaving 10 bases unmatched. Germline V gene data show CDR1 as LGHNA and CDR2 as YSLEER. The CDR3 DNA reads as TGCGCCAGCAGCCATATGGGTACTAGCGGGAGAGTTGAGCAGTTCTTC. This gives the protein CASSHMGTSGRVEQFF.

V usage is TRBV2 and J usage is TRBJ1-6, with 7 nucleotides matching TRBD1. The CDR3 spans 14 residues. Trimming removed 4 bases from V and 9 bases from J; junction bases left unmatched: 6. Germline V gene sequence: CDR1 SNHLY, CDR2 FYNNEI. CDR3 protein: CASSVDRVASPLHF. In nucleotides, the CDR3 is TGTGCCAGCAGTGTCGACAGGGTTGCTTCACCCCTCCACTTT.

This chain links TRBV2 with TRBJ1-5; D gene uncertain. Germline-derived CDR1 and CDR2 are SNHLY and FYNNEI. The CDR3 consists of 12 residues. The ends were cut back, 6 bases at V and 3 bases at J, with 6 bases in the middle. The CDR3 spells CASRTNNQPQHF. The DNA for the CDR3 is TGTGCCAGCAGAACGAACAATCAGCCCCAGCATTTT.

J is TRBJ2-7 and V is TRBV4-1, with a weak D call TRBD2 (6 bases). This CDR3 contains 15 residues. Germline loops: CDR1 MGHRA, CDR2 YSYEKL. The V end lost 2 bases, the J end lost 4 bases, and 15 bases lay between the germline ends. CDR3 bases: TGCGCCAGCAGCCAATGGGAGGACGGTTATTACGAGCAGTACTTC. It is translated as CASSQWEDGYYEQYF.

The chain employs TRBV5-1 and TRBJ1-1; tentatively, D is TRBD1 (5 bases). This CDR3 comprises 13 residues. The V end was cut by 7 bases, the J end by 5 bases, with 15 bases between. The germline V gene encodes CDR1 SGHRS and CDR2 YFSETQ. DNA of the CDR3: TGCGCCAGCTCCCTAAACAGGCAAACTGAAGCTTTCTTT. Translated, it gives CASSLNRQTEAFF.

This chain joins TRBV2 and TRBJ1-1; the match to TRBD1 covers 9 bases. Germline lookup yields CDR1 SNHLY and CDR2 FYNNEI. The CDR3 contains 11 residues. After removal of 8 bases from V and 9 bases from J, the junction contained 4 bases not matched to a gene. Here the CDR3 DNA reads TGTGCCAGCGTGGGGACAGGGAAAGCTTTCTTT. Its protein product is CASVGTGKAFF.

The CDR3 is CASSLGGRRGIWNTEAFF. The CDR3 bases are TGTGCCAGCAGCTTAGGGGGACGCAGGGGCATATGGAACACTGAAGCTTTCTTT. V and J are TRBV7-9 and TRBJ1-1; D is possibly TRBD1 (6 bases). V lost 1 base and J lost 1, with 19 bases in between. Germline CDR1 is SEHNR and CDR2 is FQNEAQ (reference sequence). CDR3 length equals 18 residues. The whole variable domain, remainder taken from reference TRBV7-9 and TRBJ1-1, is DTGVSQNPRHKITKRGQNVTFRCDPISEHNRLYWYRQTLGQGPEFLTYFQNEAQLEKSRLLSDRFSAERPKGSFSTLEIQRTEQGDSAMYLCASSLGGRRGIWNTEAFFGQGTRLTVV.

This sequence joins TRBV15 and TRBJ2-3; D remains ambiguous. Germline assignment: CDR1 LNHNV and CDR2 YYDKDF (reference sequence). The CDR3 runs to 16 residues. V dropped 0 bases and J dropped 2 bases, with 12 bases sitting between them. In DNA, the CDR3 is TGTGCCACCAGCAGAGAAACAACCACCTTCACAGATACGCAGTATTTT. Translating gives CATSRETTTFTDTQYF.

The gene calls are TRBV19 and TRBJ2-3; weak D call: TRBD1 (6 bases). The CDR3 is 15 residues long. The germline V and J ends were trimmed by 3 bases and 1 base, with 11 bases remaining between them. The germline CDR1 and CDR2 sequences are LNHDA and SQIVND (reference sequence). CDR3 sequence reads: CASSIAGAGTDTQYF. The CDR3 nucleotides are TGTGCCAGTAGTATCGCAGGGGCCGGCACAGATACGCAGTATTTT.

The chain combines TRBV7-2 with TRBJ2-1, with 8 bases that match TRBD2. Germline assignment: CDR1 SGHTA and CDR2 FQGNSA. The CDR3 has 15 residues. J was trimmed by 7 bases and V by 0 bases; bases with no gene match: 5. CDR3 region: CASSLASGSGNEQFF. The CDR3 coding sequence is TGTGCCAGCAGCTTAGCGAGCGGGAGCGGTAATGAGCAGTTCTTC.

This clone has a handful of counts. This chain links TRBV9 with TRBJ1-1, with D possibly TRBD1 on 6 matching bases. Germline V CDR1 and CDR2: SGDLS, YYNGEE. This CDR3 has 15 amino acids. The V gene lost 4 bases and the J gene lost 0 bases, with 13 bases spanning the gap. The CDR3 is CASSLEGVLNTEAFF. DNA for the CDR3: TGTGCCAGCAGCCTGGAGGGGGTGTTGAACACTGAAGCTTTCTTT.

This clone was seen only a few times. The J gene is TRBJ1-5, the V gene TRBV7-9, with D possibly matching TRBD1 (5 bases). V shed 1 base and J shed 2 bases, with 18 bases lying between them. Per the germline V gene, CDR1 is SEHNR and CDR2 is FQNEAQ (reference sequence). The CDR3 sequence is 18 residues long. DNA for the CDR3: TGTGCCAGCAGCTTAGGTTGGGACGACGGTAGTGGCAATCAGCCCCAGCATTTT. Its translation: CASSLGWDDGSGNQPQHF.

This chain connects TRBV7-9 to TRBJ1-3, with 9 bases matching TRBD1. Per germline, CDR1 SEHNR and CDR2 FQNEAQ (reference sequence). This CDR3 spans 16 amino acids. Trimming at V came to 4 bases and at J to 3 bases, leaving 7 bases not matched to a gene. CDR3 sequence (DNA): TGTGCCAGCAGCTCTGACGACAGGGGGTATGGAAACACCATATATTTT. Translation: CASSSDDRGYGNTIYF. The full variable domain, with the rest looked up from reference TRBV7-9 and TRBJ1-3, is DTGVSQNPRHKITKRGQNVTFRCDPISEHNRLYWYRQTLGQGPEFLTYFQNEAQLEKSRLLSDRFSAERPKGSFSTLEIQRTEQGDSAMYLCASSSDDRGYGNTIYFGEGSWLTVV.

CDR3 amino acids: CSVGGQWGRADTQYF. The CDR3 DNA reads TGCAGCGTTGGGGGGCAGTGGGGGCGGGCAGATACGCAGTATTTT. This sequence joins TRBV29-1 and TRBJ2-3; TRBD1 is a possible D gene (6 bases). V was cut by 4 bases and J by 4 bases, with 18 bases left in between. CDR1 and CDR2 (germline): SQVTM, ANQGSEA. The length of the CDR3 is 15 residues.

The rearrangement uses TRBV19 and TRBJ2-3; D gene uncertain. Looked up from germline, CDR1 is LNHDA and CDR2 is SQIVND (reference sequence). The ends were cut back, 0 bases at V and 0 bases at J, with 16 bases in the middle. The CDR3 spans 18 residues. DNA of the CDR3: TGTGCCAGTAGTATAGATCCTTCCAGAGTACCTAGCACAGATACGCAGTATTTT. This gives the protein CASSIDPSRVPSTDTQYF.

This chain joins TRBV6-6 and TRBJ2-5; maybe TRBD1 (6 bases). The germline V and J ends were trimmed by 2 bases and 5 bases, with 15 bases remaining between them. The germline CDR1 and CDR2 sequences are MNHNY and SVGAGI (reference sequence). The CDR3 totals 15 residues. The CDR3 region is CASSYVGQTAETQYF. For the CDR3, the DNA is TGTGCCAGCAGTTACGTCGGACAGACCGCCGAGACCCAGTACTTC.

The chain combines TRBV5-1 with TRBJ2-1, with 7 bases matching TRBD2. Trimming took 0 bases from V and 8 from J; bases not matched to a gene: 8. The germline V gene has CDR1 SGHRS and CDR2 YFSETQ. The CDR3 is 15 amino acids. Here the CDR3 DNA reads TGCGCCAGCAGCTTGGGCGGGAGAGACCCACATGAGCAGTTCTTC. Translated, it gives CASSLGGRDPHEQFF.

This chain connects TRBV2 to TRBJ2-7; TRBD2 is a possible D gene (6 bases). This CDR3 contains 14 residues. V was cut by 7 bases and J by 3 bases, with 16 bases left in between. Germline assignment: CDR1 SNHLY and CDR2 FYNNEI. CDR3 sequence (DNA): TGTGCCAGCAATAGCGGTTCCTTACTCTACGAGCAGTACTTC. It codes for CASNSGSLLYEQYF.

This clone was counted once. The chain carries TRBV5-1 and TRBJ2-6; D call uncertain. CDR1 is SGHRS, CDR2 YFSETQ, per germline. The V gene lost 5 bases and the J gene lost 1 base, with 4 bases spanning the gap. There are 13 residues in the CDR3. CDR3 bases: TGCGCCAGCAGTTGGTCTGGGGCCAACGTCCTGACTTTC. Its protein is CASSWSGANVLTF.

This sequence joins TRBV19 and TRBJ1-5; no clear D. The CDR3 totals 13 residues. V lost 3 bases and J 7 bases, leaving 10 bases between the germline ends. The germline gives CDR1 LNHDA, CDR2 SQIVND (reference sequence). The CDR3, as DNA: TGTGCCAGTAGTATCGGGGTGGGACAGCCCCAGCATTTT. Its protein is CASSIGVGQPQHF.

This clone was counted once. This rearrangement joins TRBV6-6 to TRBJ2-1, with D perhaps given as TRBD1 or TRBD2 (7 bases each). This CDR3 has 14 amino acids. CDR1 is MNHNY and CDR2 is SVGAGI in the germline V gene (reference sequence). V was shortened by 5 bases and J by 7 bases, with 15 bases between the two germline ends. The CDR3 nucleotides are TGTGCCAGCAGTATCGGGGAGGGGGCTAATGAGCAGTTCTTC. It is translated as CASSIGEGANEQFF.

The CDR3 DNA follows: TGTGCCAGCAGCTACAGGGGGCCGGGCAATCAGCCCCAGCATTTT. This encodes CASSYRGPGNQPQHF. The V call is TRBV7-2, the J call TRBJ1-5, with 9 bases identical to TRBD1. Unmatched junction bases numbered 3, after V lost 4 bases and J lost 2 bases. This CDR3 spans 15 amino acids. CDR1 is SGHTA and CDR2 is FQGNSA in the germline V gene. The whole variable domain, remainder taken from reference TRBV7-2 and TRBJ1-5, is GAGVSQSPSNKVTEKGKDVELRCDPISGHTALYWYRQSLGQGLEFLIYFQGNSAPDKSGLPSDRFSAERTGGSVSTLTIQRTQQEDSAVYLCASSYRGPGNQPQHFGDGTRLSIL.